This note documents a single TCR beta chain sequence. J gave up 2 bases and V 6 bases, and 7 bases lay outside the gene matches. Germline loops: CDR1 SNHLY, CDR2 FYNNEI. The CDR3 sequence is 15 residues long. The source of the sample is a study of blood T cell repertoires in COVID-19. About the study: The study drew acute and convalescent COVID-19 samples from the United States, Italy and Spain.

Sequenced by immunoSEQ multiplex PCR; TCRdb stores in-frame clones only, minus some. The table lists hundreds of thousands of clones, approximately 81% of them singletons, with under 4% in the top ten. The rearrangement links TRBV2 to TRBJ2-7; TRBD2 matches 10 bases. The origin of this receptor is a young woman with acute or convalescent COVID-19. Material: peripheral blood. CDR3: CASRITSGNTYEQYF. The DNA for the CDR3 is TGTGCCAGCAGGATAACTAGCGGGAATACCTACGAGCAGTACTTC.